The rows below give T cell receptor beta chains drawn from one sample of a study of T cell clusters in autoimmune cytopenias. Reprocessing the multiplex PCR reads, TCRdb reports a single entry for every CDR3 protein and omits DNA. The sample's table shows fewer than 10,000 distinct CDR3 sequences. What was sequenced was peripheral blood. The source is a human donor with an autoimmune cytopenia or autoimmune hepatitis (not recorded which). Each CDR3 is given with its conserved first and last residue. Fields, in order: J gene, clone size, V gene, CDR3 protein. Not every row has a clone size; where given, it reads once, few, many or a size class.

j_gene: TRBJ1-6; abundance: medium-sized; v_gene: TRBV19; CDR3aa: CASSTTENNSPLHF
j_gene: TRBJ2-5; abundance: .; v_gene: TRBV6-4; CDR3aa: CASSAPGGTQYF
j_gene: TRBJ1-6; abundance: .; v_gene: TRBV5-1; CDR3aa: CASSLEADSSPLHF
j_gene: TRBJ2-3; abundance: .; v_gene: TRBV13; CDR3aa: CASSSLAGTDTQYF
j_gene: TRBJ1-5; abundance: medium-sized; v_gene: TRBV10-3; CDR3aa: CATLRDSNQPQHF
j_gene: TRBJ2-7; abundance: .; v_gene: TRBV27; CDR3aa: CASSPLAASYEQYF
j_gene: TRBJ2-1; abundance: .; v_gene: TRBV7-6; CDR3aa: CASSLWRDEQFF
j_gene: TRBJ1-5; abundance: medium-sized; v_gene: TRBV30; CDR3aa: CAWSTVLPGESNQPQHF
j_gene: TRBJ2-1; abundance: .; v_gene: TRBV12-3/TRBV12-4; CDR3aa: CASSWSNHLRLAGGRVHNEQFF
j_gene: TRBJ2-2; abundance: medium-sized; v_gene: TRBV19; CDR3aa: CASSWTNTGELFF
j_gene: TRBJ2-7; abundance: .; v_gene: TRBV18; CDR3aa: CASSPPSGGFRYEQYF
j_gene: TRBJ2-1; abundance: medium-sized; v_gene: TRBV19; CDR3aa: CASSIGDRGNEQFF
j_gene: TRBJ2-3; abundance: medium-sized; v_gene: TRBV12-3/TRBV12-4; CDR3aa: CASSLAQGADTQYF
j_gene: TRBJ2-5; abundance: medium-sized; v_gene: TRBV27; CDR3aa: CASSPHRESETQYF
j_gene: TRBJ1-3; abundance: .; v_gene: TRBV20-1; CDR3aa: CSALDLLGNTIYF
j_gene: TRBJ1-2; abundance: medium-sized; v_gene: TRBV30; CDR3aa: CAWTRPPGYDYGYTF
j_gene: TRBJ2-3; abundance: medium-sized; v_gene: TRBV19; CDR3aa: CASIDPSRADTQYF
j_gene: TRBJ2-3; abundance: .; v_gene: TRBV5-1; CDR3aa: CASSPNTDTQYF
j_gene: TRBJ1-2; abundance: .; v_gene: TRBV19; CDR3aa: CASTERGAGSYGYTF
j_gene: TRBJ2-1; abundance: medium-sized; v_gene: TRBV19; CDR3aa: CASSDGLAGFYEQFF
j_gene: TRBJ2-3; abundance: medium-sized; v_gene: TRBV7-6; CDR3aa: CASSSLAGGTDTQYF
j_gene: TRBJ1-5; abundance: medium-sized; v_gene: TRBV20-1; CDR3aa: CSAGGTGSYQPQHF
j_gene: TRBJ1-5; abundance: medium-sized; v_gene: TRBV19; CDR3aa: CASSVDRNNQPQHF
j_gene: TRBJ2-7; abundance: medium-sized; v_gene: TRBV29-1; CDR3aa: CSVEEGRAFREQYF
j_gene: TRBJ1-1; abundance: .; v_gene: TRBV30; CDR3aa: CAWSGGGDTEAFF
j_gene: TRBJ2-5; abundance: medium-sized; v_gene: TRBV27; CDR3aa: CASKGHGTRETQYF
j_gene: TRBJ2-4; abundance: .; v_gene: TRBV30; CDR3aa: CAWSVGGARGGIQYF
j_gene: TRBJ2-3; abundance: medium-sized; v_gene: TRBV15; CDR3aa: CATLAGPDTQYF
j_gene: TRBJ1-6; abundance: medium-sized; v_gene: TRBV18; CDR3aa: CASSWDSISPLHF
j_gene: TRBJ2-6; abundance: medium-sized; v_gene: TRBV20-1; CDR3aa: CSASPGVSGANVLTF
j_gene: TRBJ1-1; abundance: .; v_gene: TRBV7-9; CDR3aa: CASSLDGQEKNTEAFF
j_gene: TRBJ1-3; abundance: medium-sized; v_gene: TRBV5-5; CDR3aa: CASSATGRTGNTIYF
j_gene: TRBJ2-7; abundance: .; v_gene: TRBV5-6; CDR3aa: CASSLDRGQDKDPSSYEQYF
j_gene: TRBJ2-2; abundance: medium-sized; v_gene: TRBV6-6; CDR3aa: CASTDVTRRTSSGELFF
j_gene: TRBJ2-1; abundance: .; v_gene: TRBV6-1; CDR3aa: CASRGWTGGSDEQFF
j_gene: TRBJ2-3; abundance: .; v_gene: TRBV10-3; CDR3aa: CAISELGGIRTDTQYF
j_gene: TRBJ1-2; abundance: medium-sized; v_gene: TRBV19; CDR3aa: CASSSTGVASYGYTF